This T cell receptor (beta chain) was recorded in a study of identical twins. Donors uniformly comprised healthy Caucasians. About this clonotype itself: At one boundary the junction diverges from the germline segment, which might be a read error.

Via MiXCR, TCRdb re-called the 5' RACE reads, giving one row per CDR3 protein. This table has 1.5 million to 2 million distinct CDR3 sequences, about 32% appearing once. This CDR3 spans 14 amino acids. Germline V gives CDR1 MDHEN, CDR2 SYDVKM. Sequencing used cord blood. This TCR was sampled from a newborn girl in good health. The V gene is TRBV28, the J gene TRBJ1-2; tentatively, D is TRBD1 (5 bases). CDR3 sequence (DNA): TGTGTCAGCAGTTTATTTTCCCGGGGGAAGGGCTACACCTTC. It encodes CVSSLFSRGKGYTF.